Sequencing of this TCR beta chain was carried out in a study of cytomegalovirus exposure and HLA in healthy donors. Across the whole study: Caucasian-associated ancestry cluster membership applied to approximately 80% of 300 to 450 genotyped donors. Study-wide results and caveats: As a later analysis showed, a missense DCLRE1C variant was linked to trimming of TCR beta V- and J-genes. In a later analysis, at a false discovery rate of 0.05, under 20,000 TCR beta sequences matched HLA alleles.

The PCR ran on 60 Vbeta and 13 Jbeta primers. Original data processing: Unique TCR beta chains totaled some 88 million in a later count, with around 11 million of them shared. Sequencing was performed with immunoSEQ multiplex PCR; in TCRdb, only in-frame clones are kept and a portion is missing. D and trimming were read from the DNA, whereas the V and J calls and clone size are those reported in that table. The sample lists about 100,000 clones, more than 65% occurring once. The germline CDR1 and CDR2 sequences are LGHNA and YSLEER. The length of the CDR3 is 13 residues. V gave up 0 bases and J gave up 4 bases, with 6 bases separating them. A note on this clone: Antigen: not known.

The source is a woman aged 18-29 years in good health and CMV-seropositive. Sequencing used PBMCs. This chain links TRBV4-3 with TRBJ1-2; no definite D call. The CDR3 DNA reads TGCGCCAGCAGCCAAGAATACAGCTATGGCTACACCTTC. Translated, it gives CASSQEYSYGYTF.